A single sample gave rise to the 15 T cell receptor beta chains below, sequenced in a study of T-cell memory formation after mild COVID-19. TCRdb independently ran MiXCR on the 5' RACE reads; one entry per CDR3 protein. The sample yields under 50,000 distinct CDR3 sequences, roughly a quarter seen once. Material for sequencing was PBMCs or a T cell subset sorted from them (not recorded which). The receptor set was obtained from a man aged 18 to 30 who had mild COVID-19 (a few samples of this study predate the infection). Cell type and time point are not known.

The chain combines TRBV12-3 or TRBV12-4 with TRBJ2-1; D assignment may be TRBD1 or TRBD2 (5 bases each). Trimming pared 6 bases from V and 12 bases from J, leaving 18 bases between. This CDR3 spans 13 amino acids. This chain's CDR3 is CASRSGTPRAQFF. Here the CDR3 DNA reads TGTGCCAGCAGGTCCGGGACCCCGAGGGCGCAGTTCTTC.

This chain links TRBV9 with TRBJ2-1, with 11 bases that match TRBD2. Per the germline V gene, CDR1 is SGDLS and CDR2 is YYNGEE. Trimming at V came to 6 bases and at J to 10 bases, leaving 12 bases not matched to a gene. CDR3 size: 15 residues. The CDR3 reads CASTSTSGESREQFF. For the CDR3, the DNA is TGTGCCAGCACATCGACTAGCGGGGAATCAAGAGAGCAGTTCTTC. Full variable domain (outside the CDR3, taken from reference TRBV9 and TRBJ2-1): DSGVTQTPKHLITATGQRVTLRCSPRSGDLSVYWYQQSLDQGLQFLIQYYNGEERAKGNILERFSAQQFPDLHSELNLSSLELGDSALYFCASTSTSGESREQFFGPGTRLTVL.

This sequence joins TRBV12-3 or TRBV12-4 and TRBJ1-1; D is perhaps TRBD1 (6 bases). With 6 bases removed from V and 0 bases from J, the gap between germline ends came to 14 bases. CDR3 length: 15 amino acids. The CDR3 sequence: CASSSNRDLNTEAFF. DNA of the CDR3: TGTGCCAGCAGCTCTAACAGGGATCTGAACACTGAAGCTTTCTTT.

The table lists this clonotype with a few counts. The chain recombines TRBV12-3 or TRBV12-4 with TRBJ2-5; D is tentatively TRBD1 or TRBD2 (5 bases each). V was pared by 5 bases and J by 1 base, with 14 bases between. CDR3 length equals 15 residues. The CDR3 DNA follows: TGTGCCAGCAGTGCCGGGTGGGACGTCCAAGAGACCCAGTACTTC. Protein: CASSAGWDVQETQYF.

In this sample, this clonotype is medium-sized (0.01 to 0.1%). CDR3 sequence reads: CASSLATDTQYF. CDR3 nucleotide sequence: TGTGCCAGCAGCTTGGCGACAGATACGCAGTATTTT. V and J are TRBV5-6 and TRBJ2-3; D not certain. The CDR3 totals 12 residues. Trimming removed 0 bases from V and 3 bases from J, with 2 bases in between. Germline V lookup: CDR1 SGHDT, CDR2 YYEEEE.

This chain uses TRBV4-1 with TRBJ2-5; perhaps TRBD2 as D (5 bases). The CDR3 consists of 13 residues. Per the germline V gene, CDR1 is MGHRA and CDR2 is YSYEKL. V was pared by 2 bases and J by 5 bases, with 9 bases between. The CDR3 DNA sequence: TGCGCCAGCAGCCAACGAGGGTTGGAGACCCAGTACTTC. This gives the protein CASSQRGLETQYF.

This clonotype was seen a few times. The gene calls are TRBV5-1 and TRBJ2-3, with 7 bases fitting TRBD2. Germline V lookup: CDR1 SGHRS, CDR2 YFSETQ. The V segment lost 4 bases and the J segment 2 bases; nucleotides outside the gene matches: 7. The CDR3 sequence is 15 residues long. The DNA for the CDR3 is TGCGCCAGCAGCCCCATGAGCGGGGACACAGATACGCAGTATTTT. It specifies CASSPMSGDTDTQYF.

This clonotype was detected ten times or more. The rearrangement links TRBV12-3 or TRBV12-4 to TRBJ2-4; 9 bases are a match to TRBD1. The CDR3 spans 18 residues. After removal of 6 bases from V and 0 bases from J, the junction contained 12 bases not matched to a gene. The DNA of the CDR3 is TGTGCCAGCAGCACCGGGACAGGGAGAAGGTTAGCCAAAAACATTCAGTACTTC. Protein sequence: CASSTGTGRRLAKNIQYF.

This chain connects TRBV7-3 to TRBJ2-6; D might be TRBD1 (6 bases). The CDR3 loop spans 17 amino acids. The ends were cut back, 2 bases at V and 1 base at J, with 12 bases in the middle. The germline CDR1 and CDR2 sequences are SGHTA and FQGTGA. The CDR3 is CASSLEPRGSGANVLTF. The CDR3 DNA sequence: TGTGCCAGCAGCTTAGAACCCAGGGGATCTGGGGCCAACGTCCTGACTTTC.

The rearrangement uses TRBV7-8 and TRBJ1-5; possible D gene TRBD1, 5 bases. Germline assignment: CDR1 SGHVS and CDR2 FQNEAQ. Trimming took off 5 bases at V and 8 bases at J, with 19 bases between the two ends. The CDR3 extends over 15 amino acids. This CDR3 is CASSPLGAAKEPQHF. In DNA form, the CDR3 reads TGTGCCAGCAGCCCCCTTGGGGCGGCAAAGGAGCCCCAGCATTTT.

This clonotype was seen a handful of times. The chain joins TRBV6-5 to TRBJ2-7, with D tentatively TRBD1 or TRBD2 (5 bases each). Trimming removed 2 bases from V and 0 bases from J, with 8 bases in between. The CDR3 totals 14 residues. CDR1 and CDR2 from the germline V gene are MNHEY and SVGAGI. The CDR3 DNA reads as TGTGCCAGCAGTTACAAGGGGAGCTCCTACGAGCAGTACTTC. It translates to CASSYKGSSYEQYF.

The chain is built from TRBV7-9 and TRBJ2-7; 7 bases match TRBD1. V shed 5 bases, J shed 2 bases, and the junction held 6 bases outside the gene matches. CDR3 length: 14 amino acids. The germline V gene has CDR1 SEHNR and CDR2 FQNEAQ (reference sequence). The CDR3: CASSQTGFAYEQYF. CDR3 DNA sequence: TGTGCCAGCAGCCAGACAGGGTTTGCCTACGAGCAGTACTTC.

This clonotype was seen a handful of times. This rearrangement joins TRBV6-6 to TRBJ2-2, with unresolved D. V was pared by 5 bases and J by 2 bases, with 9 bases between. Germline V gene lookup returns CDR1 MNHNY and CDR2 SVGAGI (reference sequence). The CDR3 loop spans 14 amino acids. This chain's CDR3 is CASSHDGNTGELFF. The CDR3 region has the DNA TGTGCCAGCAGTCACGACGGAAACACCGGGGAGCTGTTTTTT.

The rearrangement joins TRBV12-3 or TRBV12-4 to TRBJ2-6; 7 bases are a match to TRBD1. The CDR3 consists of 15 residues. V shed 4 bases, J shed 3 bases, and the junction held 3 bases outside the gene matches. CDR3 nucleotide sequence: TGTGCCAGCAGTTCTCAGGGGGTTGGGGCCAACGTCCTGACTTTC. Translating gives CASSSQGVGANVLTF.

DNA for the CDR3: TGTGCCAGCAGCTTAGTTCCCGGGCCGGGTTATGAAGCTTTCTTT. Translated, it gives CASSLVPGPGYEAFF. The chain recombines TRBV7-2 with TRBJ1-1; unclear D gene. The germline CDR1 and CDR2 sequences are SGHTA and FQGNSA. CDR3 size: 15 residues. The V and J ends lost 1 base and 7 bases respectively, with 16 bases between them.